The entry below gives a single T cell receptor (beta chain) sequence along with its context. Its antigen is not identified. This sample stems from a study of T cell responses to AZD1222 COVID-19 vaccine. Study-level points and caveats: Receipt of two AZD1222 doses was followed by a rise in Spike-specific TCR breadth and depth. White British ancestry dominated among donors, who included more females, and clonal diversity was possibly underestimated.

The germline V gene has CDR1 GTSNPN and CDR2 SVGIG (reference sequence). This CDR3 is built from 13 residues. Trimming removed 3 bases from V and 2 bases from J, with 11 bases in between. The protocol was immunoSEQ multiplex PCR, while the TCRdb copy is restricted to in-frame clones and leaves out a portion. The table includes about 78,000 clones, 88% detected once. This receptor was taken from an adult in good health. The chain couples TRBV30 to TRBJ2-7, with unresolved D. This specimen consisted of peripheral blood, obtained on day 0 of MenACWY control vaccination. The CDR3 DNA follows: TGTGCCTGGAGCCCTGGCCTGACCTACGAGCAGTACTTC. Its protein is CAWSPGLTYEQYF.